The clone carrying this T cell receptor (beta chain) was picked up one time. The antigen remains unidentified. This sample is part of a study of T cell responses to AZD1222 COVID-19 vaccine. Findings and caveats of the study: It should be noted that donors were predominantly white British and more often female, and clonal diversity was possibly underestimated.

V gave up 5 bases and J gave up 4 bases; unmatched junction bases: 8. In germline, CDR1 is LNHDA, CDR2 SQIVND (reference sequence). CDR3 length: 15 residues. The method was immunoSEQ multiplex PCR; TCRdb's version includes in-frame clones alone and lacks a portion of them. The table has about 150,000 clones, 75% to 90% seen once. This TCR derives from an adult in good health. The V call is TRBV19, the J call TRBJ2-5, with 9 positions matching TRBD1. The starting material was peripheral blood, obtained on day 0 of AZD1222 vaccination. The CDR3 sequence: CASSGGQGLGETQYF. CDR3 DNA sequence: TGTGCCAGTAGTGGGGGACAGGGACTCGGAGAGACCCAGTACTTC.